The source of this TCR beta chain is a study of human T cells and chemical hapten exposure. This clonotype was counted only a few times. Per the study methods: Per-sample TCR counts ranged from roughly 23,224 to 750,000, median about 100,000. TCRdb re-analysed the RACE reads in MiXCR, keeping a single row per CDR3 protein. None of the V and J calls come from the authors' own analysis; TCRdb made them. The table shows roughly 98,000 distinct CDR3 sequences, with around an eighth occurring only once. Time point reported: patch test 1, 2 weeks after DPC sensitization. As to treatment: therapeutic diphenylcyclopropenone sensitization with weekly scalp DPC. V was cut by 4 bases and J by 0 bases, with 9 bases left in between. The germline gives CDR1 SEHNR, CDR2 FQNEAQ (reference sequence). The CDR3 is made up of 15 amino acids.

Sequenced here: whole blood, sampled in connection with sensitization to the hapten diphenylcyclopropenone (DPC). The rearrangement joins TRBV7-9 to TRBJ2-2; perhaps TRBD2 as D (6 bases). The sequence was obtained from a woman between 40 and 50 years old with alopecia areata. Some clones in this sample may be carry-over from other donors' samples. The CDR3 nucleotides are TGTGCCAGCAGCTCCCGACTAGCGAACACCGGGGAGCTGTTTTTT. Translating it yields CASSSRLANTGELFF.